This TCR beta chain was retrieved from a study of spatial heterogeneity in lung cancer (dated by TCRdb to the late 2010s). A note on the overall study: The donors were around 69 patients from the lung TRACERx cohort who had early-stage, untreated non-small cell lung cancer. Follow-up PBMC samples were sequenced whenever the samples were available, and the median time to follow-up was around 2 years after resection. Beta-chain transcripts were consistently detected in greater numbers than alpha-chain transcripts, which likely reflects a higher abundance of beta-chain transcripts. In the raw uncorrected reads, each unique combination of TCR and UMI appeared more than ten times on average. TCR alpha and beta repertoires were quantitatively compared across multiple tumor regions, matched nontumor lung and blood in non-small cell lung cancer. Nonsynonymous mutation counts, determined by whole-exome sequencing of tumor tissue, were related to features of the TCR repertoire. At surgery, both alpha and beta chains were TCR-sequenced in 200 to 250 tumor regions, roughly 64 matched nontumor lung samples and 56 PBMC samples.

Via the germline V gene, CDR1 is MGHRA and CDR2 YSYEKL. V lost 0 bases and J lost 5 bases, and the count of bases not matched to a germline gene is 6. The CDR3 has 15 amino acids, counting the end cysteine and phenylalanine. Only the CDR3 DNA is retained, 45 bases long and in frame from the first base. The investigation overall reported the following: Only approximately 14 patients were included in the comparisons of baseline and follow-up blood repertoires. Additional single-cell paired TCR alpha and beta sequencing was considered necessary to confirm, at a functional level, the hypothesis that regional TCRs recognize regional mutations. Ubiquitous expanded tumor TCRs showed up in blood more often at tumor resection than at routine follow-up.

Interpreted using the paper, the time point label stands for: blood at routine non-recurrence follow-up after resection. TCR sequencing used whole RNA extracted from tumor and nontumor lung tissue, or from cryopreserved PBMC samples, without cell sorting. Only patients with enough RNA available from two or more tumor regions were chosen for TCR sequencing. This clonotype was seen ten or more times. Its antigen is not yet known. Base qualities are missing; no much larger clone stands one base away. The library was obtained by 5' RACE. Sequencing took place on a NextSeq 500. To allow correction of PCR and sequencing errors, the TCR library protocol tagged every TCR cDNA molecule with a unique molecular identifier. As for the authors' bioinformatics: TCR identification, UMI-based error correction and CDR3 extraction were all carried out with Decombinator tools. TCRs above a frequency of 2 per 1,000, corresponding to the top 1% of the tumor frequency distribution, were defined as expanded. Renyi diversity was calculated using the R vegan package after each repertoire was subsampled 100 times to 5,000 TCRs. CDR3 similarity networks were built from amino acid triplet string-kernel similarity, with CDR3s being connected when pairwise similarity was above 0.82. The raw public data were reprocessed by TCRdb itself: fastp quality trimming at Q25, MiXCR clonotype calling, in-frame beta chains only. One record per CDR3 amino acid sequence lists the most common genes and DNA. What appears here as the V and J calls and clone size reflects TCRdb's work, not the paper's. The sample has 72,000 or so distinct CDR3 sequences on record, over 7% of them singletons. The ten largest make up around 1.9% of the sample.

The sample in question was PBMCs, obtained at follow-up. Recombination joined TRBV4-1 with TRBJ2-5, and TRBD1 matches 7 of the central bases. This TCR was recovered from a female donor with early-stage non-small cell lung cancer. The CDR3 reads CASSQDPQGLETQYF. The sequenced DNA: TGCGCCAGCAGCCAAGATCCACAGGGGTTGGAGACCCAGTACTTC.